The 29 T cell receptor beta chains below all came from one sample that was sequenced in a study of breast tumors, draining lymph nodes, adjacent tissues. Breast cancer patients provided tissue from their axillary draining lymph nodes. TCRdb re-called the multiplex PCR reads with MiXCR, one entry per CDR3 protein. Found here are about 150,000 distinct CDR3 sequences, 20% to 25% of them singletons; the top ten hold approximately 2.7%. The sequencing input was axillary lymph node tissue. All receptors derive from a female donor with breast cancer. Some clones in this sample may be carry-over from other donors' samples.

Of note for this clonotype: Given a much more abundant clone one base away, this may be a read error. The V and J genes are TRBV20-1 and TRBJ2-2, with a tentative D call TRBD2 (5 bases). CDR3 size: 11 residues. Germline CDR1 is DFQATT and CDR2 is SNEGSKA (reference sequence). CDR3 region: CSARVTGEPFF. CDR3 coding DNA: TGCAGTGCTAGAGTAACCGGGGAGCCGTTTTTT.

Concerning this clonotype itself: Sequence at one end of the junction differs from germline and may be a read error. The chain employs TRBV7-8 and TRBJ2-5; 7 nucleotides align to TRBD1. Germline lookup yields CDR1 SGHVS and CDR2 FQNEAQ. The CDR3 totals 14 residues. Written as DNA, the CDR3 is TGTGCCAGCAGACTTCCGACAGGGTCAGAGACCCTGTACTTC. It codes for CASRLPTGSETLYF.

A word on this clonotype: This could be a read error, since a much larger clone is one nucleotide away. The rearrangement uses TRBV19 and TRBJ2-1; tentative D call: TRBD2 (5 bases). In germline, CDR1 is LNHDA, CDR2 SQIVND (reference sequence). CDR3 size: 14 residues. Here the CDR3 reads CASSIASPGEAQSF. CDR3 nucleotide sequence: TGTGCCAGTAGTATCGCTAGCCCTGGTGAAGCGCAGTCCTTC.

This clonotype was counted at least ten times. The chain recombines TRBV29-1 with TRBJ2-2; D remains unclear. CDR3 length: 14 amino acids. Germline V lookup: CDR1 SQVTM, CDR2 ANQGSEA. Trimming took off 6 bases at V and 1 base at J, with 12 bases between the two ends. The CDR3 DNA sequence: TGCAGCGTAGACAAGGACGGGAACACCGGGGAGCTGTTTTTT. Amino acids: CSVDKDGNTGELFF.

This clonotype has at least ten counts. The chain couples TRBV20-1 to TRBJ2-1; D not certain. The V and J ends lost 2 bases and 3 bases respectively, with 5 bases between them. From germline, CDR1 is DFQATT and CDR2 SNEGSKA (reference sequence). This CDR3 spans 12 amino acids. CDR3 loop: CSARSLYNEQFF. For the CDR3, the DNA is TGCAGTGCTAGAAGTCTCTACAATGAGCAGTTCTTC.

This clonotype was counted many times. The genes are TRBV5-1 and TRBJ1-5, with 8 bases fitting TRBD1. The germline CDR1 and CDR2 sequences are SGHRS and YFSETQ. Losses at the gene ends were 4 bases for V and 5 bases for J; bases not matched to a gene: 8. CDR3 length equals 15 residues. For the CDR3, the DNA is TGCGCCAGCAGCCCGTCCCCGACAGGGGATCAGCCCCAGCATTTT. Its translation: CASSPSPTGDQPQHF.

In this sample, this clonotype turned up many times. The rearrangement links TRBV7-2 to TRBJ1-5; D is possibly TRBD1 (6 bases). V dropped 5 bases and J dropped 1 base, with 12 bases sitting between them. Germline V gives CDR1 SGHTA, CDR2 FQGNSA. CDR3 size: 15 residues. Here the CDR3 DNA reads TGTGCCAGCAGCCCTAGGGGGGACAGCAATCAGCCCCAGCATTTT. Its translation: CASSPRGDSNQPQHF.

This clonotype was observed at least ten times. The chain couples TRBV20-1 to TRBJ1-2; 8 bases map to TRBD1. The CDR3 length is 14 residues. The V gene end was trimmed by 5 bases and the J gene end by 4 bases; junction bases not matched to a gene: 9. The germline V gene has CDR1 DFQATT and CDR2 SNEGSKA (reference sequence). The DNA of the CDR3 is TGCAGTGCTCACCGAGGGACAGGACCCTATGGCTACACCTTC. Its translation: CSAHRGTGPYGYTF.

The table lists this clonotype with many counts. The chain links TRBV12-5 to TRBJ2-7; TRBD1 aligns across 12 bases. Germline V lookup: CDR1 LGHNT, CDR2 FRNRAP. The length of the CDR3 is 14 residues. Unmatched junction bases numbered 3, after V lost 4 bases and J lost 5 bases. In nucleotides, the CDR3 is TGTGCTAGTGGTTACGGGACAGGGGGCGACGAGCAGTACTTC. Translating it yields CASGYGTGGDEQYF. The full variable domain, its missing parts supplied by reference TRBV12-5 and TRBJ2-7, is DARVTQTPRHKVTEMGQEVTMRCQPILGHNTVFWYRQTMMQGLELLAYFRNRAPLDDSGMPKDRFSAEMPDATLATLKIQPSEPRDSAVYFCASGYGTGGDEQYFGPGTRLTVT.

Ten or more counts support this clonotype. This sequence joins TRBV5-5 and TRBJ2-3, with TRBD1 as a possible D gene (5 bases). The CDR3 runs 18 residues. CDR1 and CDR2 (germline): SGHKS, YYEKEE (reference sequence). V lost 2 bases to trimming and J lost 2 bases, with 21 bases between them. Here the CDR3 reads CASSLAPPGRLTTDTQYF. The CDR3 DNA follows: TGTGCCAGCAGCTTAGCCCCACCAGGGCGCTTAACCACAGATACGCAGTATTTT.

This clonotype was counted many times. The genes are TRBV20-1 and TRBJ2-7; D is perhaps TRBD1 or TRBD2 (7 bases each). The CDR3 runs to 15 residues. V lost 6 bases and J 4 bases, leaving 22 bases between the germline ends. Germline V gene data show CDR1 as DFQATT and CDR2 as SNEGSKA (reference sequence). CDR3 amino acids: CSAQTPTGREYEQYF. The CDR3 region has the DNA TGCAGTGCCCAAACCCCGACAGGGAGGGAATACGAGCAGTACTTC.

Comments on this clonotype: One end of the junction fails to match germline, which may point to a read error. The genes are TRBV10-3 and TRBJ2-7, with a possible D match to TRBD2 (5 bases). The germline gives CDR1 ENHRY, CDR2 SYGVKD. This CDR3 is 12 amino acids long. CDR3: CAVSEAGYEQYF. CDR3 sequence (DNA): TGTGCCGTCAGTGAGGCGGGCTACGAGCAGTACTTC.

At least ten counts were recorded for this clonotype. This chain joins TRBV6-1 and TRBJ2-1; 9 bases match TRBD2. The length of the CDR3 is 15 residues. With 3 bases clipped from V and 8 bases from J, the junction kept 8 bases outside the gene matches. CDR1 and CDR2 from the germline V gene are MNHNS and SASEGT. CDR3 amino acids: CASSDPGLAIDEQFF. The CDR3 DNA reads as TGTGCCAGCAGTGATCCCGGACTAGCGATCGATGAGCAGTTCTTC.

J is TRBJ2-1 and V is TRBV30, with TRBD1 matching 10 bases. Germline V CDR1 and CDR2: GTSNPN, SVGIG (reference sequence). The ends lost 7 bases at V and 3 bases at J; junction bases unmatched: 9. This CDR3 is 15 amino acids long. The CDR3 reads CASTPGTGVYNEQFF. The CDR3 nucleotides are TGTGCCTCAACCCCCGGGACAGGGGTCTACAATGAGCAGTTCTTC.

This clonotype was seen repeatedly, ten times or more. The V call is TRBV6-1, the J call TRBJ1-5; D perhaps matches TRBD1 (6 bases). The CDR3 is 17 residues long. Germline CDR1 is MNHNS and CDR2 is SASEGT. The germline V and J ends were trimmed by 10 bases and 2 bases, with 24 bases remaining between them. CDR3 in amino acids: CATIPDHWTARNQPQHF. In nucleotides, the CDR3 is TGTGCCACCATCCCGGACCATTGGACAGCCCGCAATCAGCCCCAGCATTTT.

The J gene is TRBJ2-6, the V gene TRBV18; unclear D gene. The CDR3 extends over 15 amino acids. V was pared by 0 bases and J by 3 bases, with 6 bases between. CDR1 KGHSH and CDR2 LQKENI come from the germline V gene. CDR3 in DNA: TGTGCCAGCTCACCACCATCACGTGGGGCCAACGTCCTGACTTTC. Its translation: CASSPPSRGANVLTF.

In its sample, this clonotype was seen many times. The rearrangement joins TRBV11-2 to TRBJ1-6; D is undetermined. Per germline, CDR1 SGHAT and CDR2 FQNNGV. Trimming took 4 bases from V and 9 from J, leaving 16 bases between them. The CDR3 totals 15 residues. In DNA, the CDR3 is TGTGCCAGCAGCTCCGGACGGGGAGAGACTTCACCCCTCCACTTT. Translated, it gives CASSSGRGETSPLHF.

The chain recombines TRBV19 with TRBJ2-4; D remains unclear. From germline, CDR1 is LNHDA and CDR2 SQIVND (reference sequence). This CDR3 is built from 14 residues. V was pared by 6 bases and J by 0 bases, with 9 bases between. DNA for the CDR3: TGTGCCAGTAGGCCCCGGGTAGCCAAAAACATTCAGTACTTC. Encoded protein: CASRPRVAKNIQYF. The variable domain in full, completed from reference TRBV19 and TRBJ2-4, reads DGGITQSPKYLFRKEGQNVTLSCEQNLNHDAMYWYRQDPGQGLRLIYYSQIVNDFQKGDIAEGYSVSREKKESFPLTVTSAQKNPTAFYLCASRPRVAKNIQYFGAGTRLSVL.

The J gene is TRBJ2-3, the V gene TRBV27; possibly TRBD1 or TRBD2 for D (5 bases each). The CDR3 runs to 19 residues. CDR1 and CDR2 from the germline V gene are MNHEY and SMNVEV (reference sequence). V lost 6 bases to trimming and J lost 6 bases, with 31 bases between them. CDR3 sequence reads: CASSSRVGSGGSSLDTQYF. CDR3 coding DNA: TGTGCCAGCAGCTCCCGAGTGGGCAGTGGGGGTTCCTCCTTGGATACGCAGTATTTT.

Many counts were recorded for this clonotype. The V gene is TRBV9, the J gene TRBJ2-2; 7 bases align to TRBD2. The germline CDR1 and CDR2 sequences are SGDLS and YYNGEE. This CDR3 region has 17 residues. Unmatched junction bases numbered 9, after V lost 0 bases and J lost 4 bases. The CDR3 nucleotides read TGTGCCAGCAGCGTAGTTGGGGGAGGGCCAGCCACCGGGGAGCTGTTTTTT. Translation: CASSVVGGGPATGELFF.

The sample holds many counts of this clonotype. The DNA of the CDR3 is TGTGCCAGCAGCGTGGCCGGGGGGGGGGAGACCCAGTACTTC. It is translated as CASSVAGGGETQYF. The chain links TRBV7-8 to TRBJ2-5; 8 bases line up with TRBD2. V gave up 5 bases and J gave up 5 bases; unmatched junction bases: 7. The germline V gene has CDR1 SGHVS and CDR2 FQNEAQ. The CDR3 has 14 residues.

Regarding this clonotype: Since the CDR3 does not end with the conserved phenylalanine or tryptophan, this likely comes from a read error. It is unclear where the CDR3 begins or ends on the DNA, so no DNA is shown, and the CDR3 is as TCRdb lists it. The V call is TRBV7-9, the J call TRBJ2-3. Germline loops: CDR1 SEHNR, CDR2 FQNEAQ (reference sequence). The CDR3 region is 16 residues in length, termini included. CDR3 sequence: CASSFQSSAGTDTQYL.

This clonotype was observed many times. An end of the junction differs from the germline gene, which may be a read error. The genes are TRBV7-2 and TRBJ1-5, with D unresolved. CDR3 length: 15 amino acids. The germline CDR1 and CDR2 sequences are SGHTA and FQGNSA. The CDR3 here is CASNLDSGSNQPQHF. The CDR3 DNA is TGTGCCAGCAACTTAGACTCCGGGAGCAATCAGCCCCAGCATTTT. The full variable domain, rest sourced from reference TRBV7-2 and TRBJ1-5, is GAGVSQSPSNKVTEKGKDVELRCDPISGHTALYWYRQSLGQGLEFLIYFQGNSAPDKSGLPSDRFSAERTGGSVSTLTIQRTQQEDSAVYLCASNLDSGSNQPQHFGDGTRLSIL.

This clonotype showed up many times. The chain combines TRBV11-1 with TRBJ2-5; 14 nucleotides align to TRBD2. Germline assignment: CDR1 SGHAT and CDR2 FQDESV (reference sequence). V lost 8 bases to trimming and J lost 5 bases; unmatched junction nucleotides: 4. This CDR3 region has 14 residues. The CDR3: CASGTSGSEETQYF. The DNA for the CDR3 is TGTGCCAGCGGGACTAGCGGGAGTGAGGAGACCCAGTACTTC. The entire variable domain, with the rest obtained from reference TRBV11-1 and TRBJ2-5, is as follows: EAEVAQSPRYKITEKSQAVAFWCDPISGHATLYWYRQILGQGPELLVQFQDESVVDDSQLPKDRFSAERLKGVDSTLKIQPAELGDSAMYLCASGTSGSEETQYFGPGTRLLVL.

This clonotype was recorded at least ten times. The rearrangement links TRBV5-1 to TRBJ2-2, with a tentative D call TRBD1 (5 bases). Trimming shortened V by 0 bases and J by 5 bases, and 8 bases separated the two germline ends. The CDR3 is 14 amino acids. Germline lookup yields CDR1 SGHRS and CDR2 YFSETQ. The CDR3 sequence is CASSLGAGTGELFF. CDR3 coding DNA: TGCGCCAGCAGCTTGGGGGCAGGGACCGGGGAGCTGTTTTTT.

The V gene is TRBV30, the J gene TRBJ2-2; no firm D call. The V and J ends lost 4 bases and 4 bases respectively, with 13 bases between them. The length of the CDR3 is 14 residues. Germline assignment: CDR1 GTSNPN and CDR2 SVGIG (reference sequence). The CDR3 sequence is CAWTPPHLTGELFF. DNA of the CDR3: TGTGCCTGGACCCCTCCACACCTCACCGGGGAGCTGTTTTTT.

This clonotype was observed many times. The rearrangement uses TRBV29-1 and TRBJ1-4, with TRBD1 as a possible D gene (6 bases). Per the germline V gene, CDR1 is SQVTM and CDR2 is ANQGSEA. CDR3 length: 14 amino acids. The ends were cut back, 1 base at V and 6 bases at J, with 12 bases in the middle. CDR3: CSVEGSGADEKLFF. CDR3 nucleotides: TGCAGCGTTGAAGGTTCGGGGGCAGATGAAAAACTGTTTTTT.

This clonotype was detected many times. Here the CDR3 DNA reads TGTGCCAGCAGCCCCGCCACGGATACGCAGTATTTT. Its protein is CASSPATDTQYF. The chain is built from TRBV9 and TRBJ2-3; D is unclear. This CDR3 has 12 residues. V lost 4 bases and J lost 6, with 9 bases in between. Germline V CDR1 and CDR2: SGDLS, YYNGEE.

Notes on this clonotype: One base away lies a much larger clone, so this may be a sequencing read error. V and J are TRBV9 and TRBJ2-7, with 11 nucleotides matching TRBD2. Trimming cost V 4 bases and J 2 bases; bases outside gene matches: 8. The CDR3 runs to 16 residues. The V gene's germline CDR1 is SGDLS and CDR2 YYNGEE. For the CDR3, the DNA is TGTGCCAGCAGCCCGGGGGCTAGCGGGGGGCCCTACGAGCAGTACTTC. Its protein is CASSPGASGGPYEQYF.